This TCR beta chain derives from a study of blood T cell repertoires in COVID-19. Study in general: Material from acute and convalescent COVID-19 was sourced from the United States, Italy and Spain. PBMCs, B-cell-depleted T cells, or T cells were the source of the cDNA or gDNA that made up the material.

Libraries were prepared by immunoSEQ multiplex PCR; TCRdb keeps only in-frame clonotypes and omits some of them. Seen here are roughly 75,000 clones, roughly 85% observed once, and the top ten hold roughly 9.1%. The CDR3 totals 11 residues. The germline V and J ends were trimmed by 4 bases and 2 bases, with 2 bases remaining between them. Germline V gene lookup returns CDR1 MGHDK and CDR2 SYGVNS. The specimen was peripheral blood. The TCR sequence derives from a man aged 50-60 years with COVID-19, enrolled during active disease. The chain couples TRBV25-1 to TRBJ2-5, with no clear D. The CDR3: CASSAQETQYF. The CDR3 bases are TGTGCCAGCAGTGCTCAAGAGACCCAGTACTTC.